A selection of T cell receptor beta chains follows, all from one sample in a study of blood T cell repertoires in COVID-19. TCRdb's copy holds only in-frame clones and misses some; the assay was immunoSEQ multiplex PCR. The sample lists around 23,000 clones, 55% to 85% occurring once. The sequenced sample consisted of peripheral blood. These receptors all stem from a woman older than 75 with acute or convalescent COVID-19. CDR3s include the opening cysteine and the closing phenylalanine or tryptophan. The D gene is left open where the match is weak. Rows give clone size only sometimes, using once, few, many, or a class for an expanded clone.

TRBV30	TRBJ1-5	.	.	CAWSEGENQPQHF	TGTGCCTGGAGTGAGGGGGAAAATCAGCCCCAGCATTTT
TRBV24-1	TRBJ1-4	once	TRBD1	CATTQGDSLNEKLFF	TGTGCCACCACGCAAGGGGACAGTCTAAATGAAAAACTGTTTTTT
TRBV6-2/TRBV6-3	TRBJ2-7	.	TRBD2	CASSYGLAGHGEQYF	TGTGCCAGCAGTTACGGACTAGCGGGACACGGCGAGCAGTACTTC
TRBV2	TRBJ2-7	.	TRBD1	CASRSWDSSYEQYF	TGTGCCAGCAGAAGTTGGGACAGCTCCTACGAGCAGTACTTC
TRBV3-1/TRBV3-2	TRBJ2-3	.	.	CASSQTFRADTQYF	TGTGCCAGCAGCCAGACCTTTCGGGCAGATACGCAGTATTTT
TRBV9	TRBJ2-3	.	TRBD2	CASSVGLAGGRTDTQYF	TGTGCCAGCAGCGTAGGGCTAGCGGGGGGCCGCACAGATACGCAGTATTTT
TRBV6-1	TRBJ1-1	.	.	CASTSGIEAFF	TGTGCCAGCACCTCAGGGATTGAAGCTTTCTTT
TRBV14	TRBJ1-1	.	.	CASSQGWGVEAFF	TGTGCCAGCAGCCAAGGCTGGGGGGTCGAAGCTTTCTTT
TRBV7-8	TRBJ2-7	.	TRBD2	CASSQSGRAFEQYF	TGTGCCAGCAGCCAGAGCGGGAGGGCCTTCGAGCAGTACTTC
TRBV18	TRBJ2-2	.	TRBD2	CASRAGGPAGELFF	TGTGCCAGCCGCGCGGGAGGGCCCGCCGGGGAGCTGTTTTTT
TRBV12-3/TRBV12-4	TRBJ1-1	.	.	CASSLAGQPWFF	TGTGCCAGCAGTTTAGCCGGACAGCCGTGGTTCTTT
TRBV10-3	TRBJ1-1	.	.	CAIRQGLHTEAFF	TGTGCCATCAGACAGGGCCTACACACTGAAGCTTTCTTT
TRBV19	TRBJ2-1	few	TRBD2	CASSLRLAGGLYNEQFF	TGTGCCAGTAGTTTACGACTAGCGGGAGGCCTATACAATGAGCAGTTCTTC
TRBV7-2	TRBJ1-3	.	.	CASSLGSADTGNTIYF	TGTGCCAGCAGCTTAGGGTCGGCGGATACTGGAAACACCATATATTTT
TRBV6-2/TRBV6-3	TRBJ2-5	.	.	CASSSTGYGQETQYF	TGTGCCAGCAGTTCCACAGGGTATGGACAAGAGACCCAGTACTTC
TRBV5-5	TRBJ1-2	few	.	CASSVGGNYGYTF	TGTGCCAGCAGCGTGGGCGGGAACTATGGCTACACCTTC
TRBV7-8	TRBJ1-2	few	TRBD1	CASSPRTGAGRNYGYTF	TGTGCCAGCAGCCCTCGGACAGGGGCCGGGCGCAACTATGGCTACACCTTC
TRBV7-9	TRBJ2-3	.	TRBD1	CASSFGTGSTDTQYF	TGTGCCAGCAGCTTTGGGACAGGGAGCACAGATACGCAGTATTTT
TRBV5-4	TRBJ2-3	.	.	CASGERKHTDTQYF	TGTGCCAGCGGAGAGAGAAAACACACAGATACGCAGTATTTT
TRBV5-4	TRBJ1-1	.	TRBD1	CASSLPGTGNTEAFF	TGTGCCAGCAGCCTACCTGGGACAGGGAACACTGAAGCTTTCTTT
TRBV7-3	TRBJ2-7	few	TRBD1	CASSATGEEQYF	TGTGCCAGCAGCGCCACAGGGGAAGAGCAGTACTTC
TRBV6-6	TRBJ2-3	once	TRBD1	CASSYRDSTTDTQYF	TGTGCCAGCAGTTACCGGGACAGTACCACAGATACGCAGTATTTT
TRBV5-6	TRBJ2-7	.	.	CASSLPGSNEQYF	TGTGCCAGCAGCTTGCCGGGGTCCAACGAGCAGTACTTC
TRBV4-2	TRBJ1-1	.	.	CASSQDGNTEAFF	TGTGCCAGCAGCCAAGACGGGAACACTGAAGCTTTCTTT